Following are 25 T cell receptor beta chains from one sample sequenced in a study of blood T cell repertoires in COVID-19. The assay was immunoSEQ multiplex PCR, and TCRdb's table has in-frame clones only and misses some. This sample carries approximately 240,000 clones, about four fifths of them seen once, and the ten largest clones take 1.3%. Material: PBMCs or T cells enriched from blood (not recorded which). Receptor source: a woman aged 40 to 50 with acute COVID-19.

V and J are TRBV18 and TRBJ1-2; D is possibly TRBD1 (5 bases). The V end was cut by 1 base, the J end by 3 bases, with 18 bases between. Germline CDR1 is KGHSH and CDR2 is LQKENI. The CDR3 is 17 amino acids. CDR3 nucleotides: TGTGCCAGCTCACCACGCACCTCGACAGAGAACCACTATGGCTACACCTTC. Translation gives CASSPRTSTENHYGYTF.

The CDR3 region is CASHGTTGSPLHF. As DNA, the CDR3 is TGTGCCAGTCACGGGACTACCGGCTCACCCCTCCACTTT. This chain links TRBV4-2 with TRBJ1-6, with a weak D call TRBD1 (5 bases). Germline V CDR1 and CDR2: LGHNA, YNFKEQ. This CDR3 is built from 13 residues. The germline V and J ends were trimmed by 9 bases and 10 bases, with 16 bases remaining between them.

CDR3 coding DNA: TGTGCCAGCAGCCCCCGGGAAGTACTAGCGGGGGGGGGCCAAGAGACCCAGTACTTC. It specifies CASSPREVLAGGGQETQYF. The V and J genes are TRBV3-1 (or the pseudogene TRBV3-2) and TRBJ2-5; TRBD2 agrees at 13 bases. This CDR3 comprises 19 residues. V lost 4 bases and J lost 1; bases outside the gene matches: 12. The germline V gene encodes CDR1 LGHDT and CDR2 YNNKEL (reference sequence).

V and J are TRBV4-1 and TRBJ2-5, with 11 bases aligning to TRBD1. J was trimmed by 4 bases and V by 4 bases; bases with no gene match: 5. This CDR3 is built from 15 residues. CDR1 MGHRA and CDR2 YSYEKL come from the germline V gene. CDR3 DNA sequence: TGCGCCAGCAGCCTAGGGACAGGGGGAGGAGAGACCCAGTACTTC. Translation: CASSLGTGGGETQYF.

This chain uses TRBV20-1 with TRBJ2-4, with 10 bases lining up with TRBD1. V lost 3 bases, J lost 0 bases, and 5 bases stayed unmatched. Germline V gives CDR1 DFQATT, CDR2 SNEGSKA (reference sequence). This CDR3 region has 16 residues. Here the CDR3 reads CSASAGTGEAKNIQYF. CDR3 DNA sequence: TGCAGTGCTAGTGCCGGGACAGGGGAAGCCAAAAACATTCAGTACTTC.

The gene calls are TRBV7-9 and TRBJ2-5, with D possibly TRBD1 on 5 matching bases. V was cut by 1 base and J by 5 bases, with 11 bases left in between. CDR3 size: 14 residues. Germline values: CDR1 SEHNR, CDR2 FQNEAQ (reference sequence). The CDR3 region is CASSLEKGWETQYF. The CDR3 DNA is TGTGCCAGCAGCTTAGAGAAGGGGTGGGAGACCCAGTACTTC.

CDR3 DNA: TGTGCCAGCAGTGACAGGGGCACCGGGGAGCTGTTTTTT. Translated: CASSDRGTGELFF. The genes are TRBV28 and TRBJ2-2, with 8 bases matching TRBD1. V was clipped by 5 bases and J by 4 bases; unmatched bases: 0. The CDR3 length is 13 residues. Per germline, CDR1 MDHEN and CDR2 SYDVKM.

The rearrangement links TRBV4-3 to TRBJ1-3; D not resolved. The CDR3 covers 16 residues. Trimming pared 1 base from V and 0 bases from J, leaving 10 bases between. CDR1 and CDR2 from the germline V gene are LGHNA and YSLEER. The CDR3 loop is CASSQVSGASGNTIYF. For the CDR3, the DNA is TGCGCCAGCAGCCAAGTATCCGGAGCCTCTGGAAACACCATATATTTT.

The V call is TRBV28, the J call TRBJ2-7, with 10 positions matching TRBD1. This CDR3 is 18 amino acids long. Germline V CDR1 and CDR2: MDHEN, SYDVKM. Trimming took 3 bases from V and 6 from J; bases not matched to a gene: 17. CDR3 coding DNA: TGTGCCAGCAGTTTTCTGGGACAGGGGATAGGAACAAACCGCGAGCAGTACTTC. This translates into CASSFLGQGIGTNREQYF. Looking up the rest from reference TRBV28 and TRBJ2-7 gives the full variable domain: DVKVTQSSRYLVKRTGEKVFLECVQDMDHENMFWYRQDPGLGLRLIYFSYDVKMKEKGDIPEGYSVSREKKERFSLILESASTNQTSMYLCASSFLGQGIGTNREQYFGPGTRLTVT.

This clone was observed a few times. V usage is TRBV9 and J usage is TRBJ2-7; 8 positions match TRBD2. J gave up 2 bases and V 0 bases, and 10 bases lay outside the gene matches. The CDR3 contains 17 residues. Germline values: CDR1 SGDLS, CDR2 YYNGEE. The CDR3 DNA sequence: TGTGCCAGCAGCGTAGGGGACGGACTAGCTGCTACCTACGAGCAGTACTTC. Amino acids: CASSVGDGLAATYEQYF.

V usage is TRBV10-3 and J usage is TRBJ1-5, with D hard to call. In germline, CDR1 is ENHRY, CDR2 SYGVKD. The CDR3 covers 15 residues. Trimming pared 3 bases from V and 4 bases from J, leaving 13 bases between. CDR3 nucleotide sequence: TGTGCCATCAGTGATTCCGTGACTTGGAATCAGCCCCAGCATTTT. Translation: CAISDSVTWNQPQHF.

The chain recombines TRBV3-1 (or the pseudogene TRBV3-2) with TRBJ2-7, with 8 bases fitting TRBD2. This CDR3 comprises 20 residues. With V trimmed by 3 bases and J by 0 bases, 19 bases remained unmatched. The germline gives CDR1 LGHDT, CDR2 YNNKEL (reference sequence). The CDR3 protein is CASSHCRGPLTSGYSYEQYF. The CDR3 nucleotides are TGTGCCAGCAGCCACTGCAGGGGCCCTCTTACTAGCGGCTACTCCTACGAGCAGTACTTC.

This chain connects TRBV10-3 to TRBJ1-1; 10 bases match TRBD1. The CDR3 is made up of 15 amino acids. Germline V gene sequence: CDR1 ENHRY, CDR2 SYGVKD. The V and J ends lost 6 bases and 3 bases, in that order; junction bases with no gene match: 7. CDR3 coding DNA: TGTGCCATCAGAACCCGGGACAGGGGTCACACTGAAGCTTTCTTT. As protein: CAIRTRDRGHTEAFF.

In DNA form, the CDR3 reads TGTGCCAGTAGTGTCAGGGGGCGCGGGTCAACTAATGAAAAACTGTTTTTT. Translating it yields CASSVRGRGSTNEKLFF. The chain has TRBV19 and TRBJ1-4; 8 bases are a match to TRBD1. CDR1 is LNHDA, CDR2 SQIVND, per germline (reference sequence). Trimming took 5 bases from V and 0 from J; bases not matched to a gene: 8. There are 17 residues in the CDR3.

This clone was seen just once. This CDR3 reads CASSPRQGADTEAFF. The CDR3 nucleotides read TGTGCCAGCTCACCAAGACAGGGTGCCGACACTGAAGCTTTCTTT. The chain recombines TRBV18 with TRBJ1-1, with TRBD1 matching 7 bases. Germline trimming cut 2 bases from V and 3 bases from J; bases unmatched to any gene: 6. The CDR3 has 15 amino acids. Germline V gene sequence: CDR1 KGHSH, CDR2 LQKENI.

V gene TRBV4-3 combines with J gene TRBJ2-1; a possible D gene is TRBD1 (6 bases). CDR1 and CDR2 from the germline V gene are LGHNA and YSLEER. This CDR3 contains 16 residues. V shed 0 bases and J shed 2 bases, with 11 bases lying between them. The CDR3 here is CASSQEWDTPYNEQFF. CDR3 DNA sequence: TGCGCCAGCAGCCAAGAATGGGACACCCCCTACAATGAGCAGTTCTTC.

The rearrangement uses TRBV12-3 or TRBV12-4 and TRBJ1-1; perhaps TRBD1 as D (6 bases). V was trimmed by 7 bases and J by 9 bases, leaving 18 bases between them. The CDR3 spans 13 residues. CDR3 nucleotides: TGTGCCAGCACCATCCTACCCAGGGGTAAAGCTTTCTTT. Translating it yields CASTILPRGKAFF.

The chain employs TRBV6-5 and TRBJ1-1, with 7 nucleotides matching TRBD1. Germline CDR1 reads MNHEY; CDR2 reads SVGAGI. The CDR3 is 15 residues long. After removal of 0 bases from V and 4 bases from J, the junction contained 5 bases not matched to a gene. As DNA, the CDR3 is TGTGCCAGCAGTTACTCGTCAGGGGGAGGCACTGAAGCTTTCTTT. This encodes CASSYSSGGGTEAFF.

The V and J genes are TRBV18 and TRBJ1-6; D not resolved. This CDR3 has 14 residues. Germline V gene data show CDR1 as KGHSH and CDR2 as LQKENI. V was trimmed by 2 bases and J by 8 bases, leaving 10 bases between them. Here the CDR3 DNA reads TGTGCCAGCTCACCAGCCCACGGGGATTCACCCCTCCACTTT. Translating gives CASSPAHGDSPLHF.

This rearrangement joins TRBV18 to TRBJ1-1; 8 bases are shared with TRBD1. V was pared by 5 bases and J by 6 bases, with 8 bases of the junction left unmatched. CDR1 is KGHSH, CDR2 LQKENI, per germline. The CDR3 spans 14 residues. CDR3 nucleotide sequence: TGTGCCAGCTCATTGGGACAGGCGGCCCCTGAAGCTTTCTTT. This translates into CASSLGQAAPEAFF.

This chain joins TRBV6-4 and TRBJ1-2; tentative D call: TRBD1 (5 bases). The CDR3 has 15 amino acids. Trimming removed 4 bases from V and 6 bases from J, with 18 bases in between. Germline CDR1 is MRHNA and CDR2 is SNTAGT. Here the CDR3 reads CASSVHFPGINGYTF. The CDR3, as DNA: TGTGCCAGCAGTGTTCACTTCCCAGGGATTAATGGCTACACCTTC.

The chain joins TRBV12-3 or TRBV12-4 to TRBJ1-6, with D possibly matching TRBD1 (6 bases). The CDR3 extends over 13 amino acids. V gave up 5 bases and J gave up 9 bases, with 11 bases separating them. The CDR3 reads CASSPGQISPLHF. In DNA form, the CDR3 reads TGTGCCAGCAGTCCTGGACAGATTTCACCCCTCCACTTT.

In its sample, this clone was seen a few times. This chain joins TRBV6-5 and TRBJ1-3; D may be TRBD1 (6 bases). V dropped 8 bases and J dropped 2 bases, with 10 bases sitting between them. The CDR3 is made up of 13 amino acids. Germline V gene data show CDR1 as MNHEY and CDR2 as SVGAGI. The CDR3 DNA sequence: TGTGCCAGCCGACAGGACCCTGGAAACACCATATATTTT. Translated, it gives CASRQDPGNTIYF.

CDR3 coding DNA: TGTGCCAGCTCACAATGGGGGGAAGAGACCCAGTACTTC. This sequence encodes CASSQWGEETQYF. The chain links TRBV18 to TRBJ2-5; D possibly corresponds to TRBD2 (6 bases). Per the germline V gene, CDR1 is KGHSH and CDR2 is LQKENI. The V and J ends lost 4 bases and 3 bases respectively, with 9 bases between them. CDR3 length: 13 residues.

The rearrangement joins TRBV4-2 to TRBJ1-1; TRBD1 matches at 9 bases. J lost 4 bases, V lost 4 bases, and 10 bases had no gene match. The V gene's germline CDR1 is LGHNA and CDR2 YNFKEQ. There are 16 residues in the CDR3. The CDR3 nucleotides read TGTGCCAGCAGCCCTGGGGACAGGGAGGTTTTCACTGAAGCTTTCTTT. Translation: CASSPGDREVFTEAFF.